A single sample gave rise to the 29 T cell receptor beta chains below, sequenced in a study of T cell responses to AZD1222 COVID-19 vaccine (dated by TCRdb to the early 2020s). Interpreted using the paper, the time point label stands for: baseline before first vaccination. Library generation was performed with the immunoSEQ multiplex PCR assay. TCRdb mirrors the immuneACCESS table, restricted to in-frame sequences. Some clones are absent from its copies; in checked studies, under half trace to an unresolved V gene, and the reason for the others is unknown. The sample includes tens of thousands of clones, with 75% to 85% observed a single time. Together, the top ten hold around 52% of the sample. The material was peripheral blood, obtained on day 0 of AZD1222 vaccination. The receptors were sampled from an adult in good health.

The chain is built from TRBV3-1 (or the pseudogene TRBV3-2) and TRBJ1-2; D uncertain. This CDR3 comprises 17 residues. Germline assignment: CDR1 LGHDT and CDR2 YNNKEL (reference sequence). The V and J ends lost 1 base and 0 bases respectively, with 15 bases between them. The CDR3 spells CASSQARPAGTNYGYTF. CDR3 DNA sequence: TGTGCCAGCAGCCAAGCCCGACCAGCGGGTACTAACTATGGCTACACCTTC.

The chain links TRBV28 to TRBJ1-6, with D maybe TRBD1 (5 bases). Germline CDR1 reads MDHEN; CDR2 reads SYDVKM. The length of the CDR3 is 15 residues. The V gene lost 3 bases and the J gene lost 13 bases, with 19 bases spanning the gap. The CDR3 DNA is TGTGCCAGCAGTTTGGCCGGGACGCCCTCGAGTCCCCTCCACTTT. This encodes CASSLAGTPSSPLHF.

V usage is TRBV5-1 and J usage is TRBJ1-1; no firm D call. The CDR3 is 13 amino acids. The germline V gene encodes CDR1 SGHRS and CDR2 YFSETQ. The V end lost 5 bases, the J end lost 1 base, and 9 bases lay between the germline ends. The CDR3 sequence is CASSSEGNTEAFF. The CDR3 nucleotides read TGCGCCAGCAGTTCTGAGGGGAACACTGAAGCTTTCTTT.

The chain uses TRBV5-1 and TRBJ2-6, with TRBD1 identical over 7 bases. This CDR3 is 20 amino acids long. V shed 0 bases, J shed 0 bases, and the junction held 12 bases outside the gene matches. Germline V CDR1 and CDR2: SGHRS, YFSETQ. In nucleotides, the CDR3 is TGCGCCAGCAGCTTGGTGGGTTCTGGGACAGTTGGCTCTGGGGCCAACGTCCTGACTTTC. Its protein product is CASSLVGSGTVGSGANVLTF.

To note about this clone: A junction boundary mismatches the germline segment, possibly from a read error. The chain couples TRBV28 to TRBJ2-5, with 8 positions matching TRBD1. Looked up from germline, CDR1 is MDHEN and CDR2 is SYDVKM. The length of the CDR3 is 13 residues. The CDR3 sequence is CASSFQLGTGENF. In DNA form, the CDR3 reads TGTGCCAGCAGTTTTCAGCTCGGGACAGGAGAGAACTTC.

Written as DNA, the CDR3 is TGTGCCAGCAGTTACTCCCAGGGGGAAGATACGCAGTATTTT. Translating gives CASSYSQGEDTQYF. The rearrangement joins TRBV6-2 or TRBV6-3 to TRBJ2-3; 7 bases map to TRBD1. CDR1 is MNHEY and CDR2 is SVGEGT in the germline V gene. Trimming removed 0 bases from V and 5 bases from J; junction bases left unmatched: 2. The CDR3 runs to 14 residues.

The rearrangement uses TRBV10-3 and TRBJ1-1, with 8 positions matching TRBD1. Trimming removed 4 bases from V and 1 base from J; junction bases left unmatched: 5. The CDR3 spans 15 residues. Germline V lookup: CDR1 ENHRY, CDR2 SYGVKD. The CDR3 nucleotides are TGTGCCATCAGTGGTGGACAGGGAACGAACACTGAAGCTTTCTTT. Translation gives CAISGGQGTNTEAFF.

The chain is built from TRBV4-3 and TRBJ2-3; D perhaps matches TRBD1 (6 bases). Trimming stripped 0 bases from V and 7 bases from J, with 17 bases between. The CDR3 is 16 amino acids. Per germline, CDR1 LGHNA and CDR2 YSLEER. In DNA form, the CDR3 reads TGCGCCAGCAGCCAAGACAGGGGCCCCCAGGGGAATACGCAGTATTTT. It yields the protein CASSQDRGPQGNTQYF.

The sample holds one count of this clone. The chain uses TRBV7-9 and TRBJ2-2; 11 positions agree with TRBD2. From germline, CDR1 is SEHNR and CDR2 FQNEAQ (reference sequence). The CDR3 loop spans 16 amino acids. V was pared by 0 bases and J by 5 bases, with 2 bases of the junction left unmatched. CDR3 protein: CASSLARLAGTGELFF. DNA for the CDR3: TGTGCCAGCAGCTTAGCTCGACTAGCGGGAACCGGGGAGCTGTTTTTT.

With regard to this clone: This specimen includes other DNA sequences encoding the same CDR3. The chain employs TRBV5-1 and TRBJ1-2; 7 bases match TRBD1. The germline V gene has CDR1 SGHRS and CDR2 YFSETQ. The CDR3 runs to 14 residues. Trimming at V came to 0 bases and at J to 4 bases, leaving 3 bases not matched to a gene. As DNA, the CDR3 is TGCGCCAGCAGCTTGGGGACAGGACTCTATGGCTACACCTTC. This gives the protein CASSLGTGLYGYTF. The whole variable domain, filled in from reference TRBV5-1 and TRBJ1-2, reads KAGVTQTPRYLIKTRGQQVTLSCSPISGHRSVSWYQQTPGQGLQFLFEYFSETQRNKGNFPGRFSGRQFSNSRSEMNVSTLELGDSALYLCASSLGTGLYGYTFGSGTRLTVV.

This chain uses TRBV6-5 with TRBJ2-4; 9 bases are shared with TRBD1. Germline CDR1 MNHEY, CDR2 SVGAGI. V shed 0 bases, J shed 0 bases, and the junction held 0 bases outside the gene matches. CDR3 size: 16 residues. This chain's CDR3 is CASSYSDRGAKNIQYF. CDR3 coding DNA: TGTGCCAGCAGTTACTCGGACAGGGGAGCCAAAAACATTCAGTACTTC.

The CDR3: CASSPPYGGNYGYTF. The CDR3 DNA follows: TGTGCCAGCAGCCCCCCCTACGGGGGCAACTATGGCTACACCTTC. The chain uses TRBV11-2 and TRBJ1-2; D is possibly TRBD1 (6 bases). V was pared by 5 bases and J by 2 bases, with 15 bases between. Germline V CDR1 and CDR2: SGHAT, FQNNGV. The length of the CDR3 is 15 residues.

This clone has more than one count but fewer than ten. The rearrangement links TRBV11-2 to TRBJ2-7, with 8 positions matching TRBD1. V shed 6 bases and J 1 base; nucleotides not matched to a gene: 8. The germline V gene has CDR1 SGHAT and CDR2 FQNNGV. This CDR3 has 15 amino acids. The CDR3 protein is CASRTPGTGSYEQYF. The CDR3 DNA reads as TGTGCCAGCAGAACCCCAGGGACAGGATCCTACGAGCAGTACTTC.

The V and J genes are TRBV9 and TRBJ2-7, with 10 nucleotides matching TRBD2. From germline, CDR1 is SGDLS and CDR2 YYNGEE. With 3 bases clipped from V and 2 bases from J, the junction kept 5 bases outside the gene matches. The CDR3 spans 15 residues. In nucleotides, the CDR3 is TGTGCCAGCAGCGGCGGGACTAGCGTCCCCTACGAGCAGTACTTC. Amino acid sequence: CASSGGTSVPYEQYF.

This chain uses TRBV5-1 with TRBJ1-1, with a weak D call TRBD1 (5 bases). The V gene lost 3 bases and the J gene lost 5 bases, with 20 bases spanning the gap. Germline CDR1 is SGHRS and CDR2 is YFSETQ. This CDR3 has 16 residues. In nucleotides, the CDR3 is TGCGCCAGCAGCTCATCCTTGGGGCCGGGGGAGACTGAAGCTTTCTTT. Its translation is CASSSSLGPGETEAFF.

The chain employs TRBV10-2 and TRBJ2-2; no definite D call. The CDR3 has 14 amino acids. The V and J ends lost 4 bases and 7 bases respectively, with 13 bases between them. Germline CDR1 is WSHSY and CDR2 is SAAADI. The CDR3 region has the DNA TGCGCCAGCAGTGTTAGCCTTGGTGGCGGGGAGCTGTTTTTT. It translates to CASSVSLGGGELFF.

The V and J genes are TRBV7-2 and TRBJ2-7; D ambiguous. CDR3 size: 11 residues. Trimming removed 2 bases from V and 6 bases from J, with 5 bases in between. CDR1 and CDR2 (germline): SGHTA, FQGNSA. The CDR3 DNA sequence: TGTGCCAGCAGCTTATCTCTCGAGCAGTACTTC. Translation gives CASSLSLEQYF.

This chain links TRBV12-5 with TRBJ1-4; no definite D call. The V end was cut by 1 base, the J end by 11 bases, with 17 bases between. The CDR3 sequence is 15 residues long. Germline values: CDR1 LGHNT, CDR2 FRNRAP. The CDR3 loop is CASGLAMPTAGKLFF. CDR3 in DNA: TGTGCTAGTGGTTTGGCGATGCCGACCGCCGGGAAACTGTTTTTT.

The rearrangement uses TRBV11-1 and TRBJ1-2; 9 bases are a match to TRBD1. This CDR3 has 14 residues. Per the germline V gene, CDR1 is SGHAT and CDR2 is FQDESV (reference sequence). V gave up 5 bases and J gave up 6 bases; unmatched junction bases: 7. The DNA for the CDR3 is TGTGCCAGCAGCGCGGGACAGGGAAACGATGGCTACACCTTC. Its protein is CASSAGQGNDGYTF.

This chain links TRBV6-1 with TRBJ2-7; D is unclear. The CDR3 extends over 15 amino acids. Looked up from germline, CDR1 is MNHNS and CDR2 is SASEGT. Between the trimmed V and J ends, which lost 2 bases and 0 bases, there was a span of 11 bases. CDR3 DNA: TGTGCCAGCAGTGAAAATAACTTTCGCTCCTACGAGCAGTACTTC. This translates into CASSENNFRSYEQYF.

The chain links TRBV7-2 to TRBJ2-1; D unresolved. The CDR3 has 13 amino acids. With 5 bases removed from V and 5 bases from J, the gap between germline ends came to 10 bases. Germline CDR1 reads SGHTA; CDR2 reads FQGNSA. The CDR3 coding sequence is TGTGCCAGCAGCCGCCGGGCCCACAATGAGCAGTTCTTC. Amino acids: CASSRRAHNEQFF.

The rearrangement joins TRBV2 to TRBJ2-2; tentative D call: TRBD1 (5 bases). The CDR3 covers 14 residues. The germline CDR1 and CDR2 sequences are SNHLY and FYNNEI. Trimming left V 7 bases short and J 5 bases short, with 14 bases between. This chain's CDR3 is CASTTLDSTGELFF. The CDR3 coding sequence is TGTGCCAGCACGACCCTCGACAGTACCGGGGAGCTGTTTTTT.

The chain uses TRBV7-8 and TRBJ1-5; tentative D call: TRBD1 (6 bases). V dropped 2 bases and J dropped 0 bases, with 11 bases sitting between them. The CDR3 spans 16 residues. Germline CDR1 SGHVS, CDR2 FQNEAQ. The CDR3 DNA sequence: TGTGCCAGCAGCTTATGGGGGGCTTATAGCAATCAGCCCCAGCATTTT. It codes for CASSLWGAYSNQPQHF.

The chain carries TRBV6-5 and TRBJ1-5; D gene uncertain. The V gene lost 11 bases and the J gene lost 3 bases, with 14 bases spanning the gap. Germline V gene sequence: CDR1 MNHEY, CDR2 SVGAGI. The CDR3 runs to 13 residues. CDR3 region: CAGRTANNQPQHF. The CDR3 DNA is TGTGCCGGAAGGACGGCGAACAATCAGCCCCAGCATTTT.

The genes are TRBV6-2 or TRBV6-3 and TRBJ2-7; possible D gene TRBD1, 6 bases. V was pared by 2 bases and J by 4 bases, with 9 bases between. Per germline, CDR1 MNHEY and CDR2 SVGEGT. The CDR3 runs 13 residues. This CDR3 is CASSYLQGYEQYF. Written as DNA, the CDR3 is TGTGCCAGCAGTTACCTACAGGGTTACGAGCAGTACTTC.

The chain uses TRBV30 and TRBJ1-5; maybe TRBD1 (5 bases). The CDR3 covers 13 residues. In germline, CDR1 is GTSNPN, CDR2 SVGIG (reference sequence). Trimming removed 0 bases at V and 7 bases at J, with 10 bases between. The CDR3 sequence: CAWSVSGGQPQHF. DNA of the CDR3: TGTGCCTGGAGTGTATCGGGGGGGCAGCCCCAGCATTTT.

The chain carries TRBV5-5 and TRBJ1-2; 8 bases agree with TRBD1. The J segment lost 5 bases and the V segment lost 6 bases, leaving 6 bases of the junction unmatched. The CDR3 covers 13 residues. Germline V gives CDR1 SGHKS, CDR2 YYEKEE (reference sequence). The CDR3 here is CASTSGTGYGYTF. The CDR3 DNA reads as TGTGCCAGCACCTCCGGGACAGGATATGGCTACACCTTC. The full variable domain, rest sourced from reference TRBV5-5 and TRBJ1-2, is DAGVTQSPTHLIKTRGQQVTLRCSPISGHKSVSWYQQVLGQGPQFIFQYYEKEERGRGNFPDRFSARQFPNYSSELNVNALLLGDSALYLCASTSGTGYGYTFGSGTRLTVV.

The V call is TRBV4-1, the J call TRBJ2-7; D uncertain. The CDR3 is made up of 15 amino acids. Deletions cut 0 bases from V and 2 bases from J, with 11 bases between. The germline V gene encodes CDR1 MGHRA and CDR2 YSYEKL. CDR3 sequence: CASSQDIAWAYEQYF. Here the CDR3 DNA reads TGCGCCAGCAGCCAAGATATAGCCTGGGCCTACGAGCAGTACTTC.

The chain couples TRBV15 to TRBJ1-4; no clear D. V dropped 0 bases and J dropped 7 bases, with 18 bases sitting between them. The length of the CDR3 is 17 residues. The germline gives CDR1 LNHNV, CDR2 YYDKDF (reference sequence). The CDR3 reads CATSREVGRLGSEKLFF. The CDR3 DNA sequence: TGTGCCACCAGCAGAGAGGTGGGGAGACTGGGGAGTGAAAAACTGTTTTTT. Using reference TRBV15 and TRBJ1-4 for the parts outside the CDR3, the full variable domain is DAMVIQNPRYQVTQFGKPVTLSCSQTLNHNVMYWYQQKSSQAPKLLFHYYDKDFNNEADTPDNFQSRRPNTSFCFLDIRSPGLGDTAMYLCATSREVGRLGSEKLFFGSGTQLSVL.